This TCR beta chain was profiled in a study of blood T cell repertoires in COVID-19. Study-wide context: Donors in the United States, Italy and Spain gave samples during acute or convalescent COVID-19.

Repertoires were generated with immunoSEQ multiplex PCR, while TCRdb's copy carries only in-frame clones and drops some. The table records 260,000 or so clones, roughly 88% of them present only once. J lost 3 bases, V lost 5 bases, and 5 bases had no gene match. In germline, CDR1 is PRHDT, CDR2 FYEKMQ (reference sequence). CDR3 length: 14 residues. The sequence was collected from a man in his late teens or twenties with active or convalescent COVID-19. Sequenced input: peripheral blood. V usage is TRBV13 and J usage is TRBJ1-2, with 8 bases identical to TRBD1. As DNA, the CDR3 is TGTGCCAGCAGCCTTAGGGACAGGTACTATGGCTACACCTTC. Its translation: CASSLRDRYYGYTF.